This T cell receptor (beta chain) was found in a study of blood T cell repertoires in COVID-19. Study-level information: Spain, Italy and the United States supplied samples that represented acute and convalescent COVID-19. T cells, B-cell-depleted T cells, or PBMCs supplied cDNA or gDNA.

V shed 4 bases and J shed 5 bases, with 16 bases lying between them. The germline V gene encodes CDR1 SGDLS and CDR2 YYNGEE. The CDR3 totals 15 residues. This clone was recorded once. The table came from immunoSEQ multiplex PCR; TCRdb's copy has only in-frame clones and leaves some out. The sample lists over 30,000 clones, approximately 82% occurring once. The specimen was peripheral blood. The source of this sequence is a man older than 75 with active or convalescent COVID-19. The chain couples TRBV9 to TRBJ2-1; possibly TRBD2 for D (6 bases). The CDR3 reads CASSRGRRDHNEQFF. In DNA, the CDR3 is TGTGCCAGCAGCAGAGGACGGCGGGACCACAATGAGCAGTTCTTC.